This record concerns one T cell receptor (beta chain) sequence. Its target is unknown. Trimming cost V 5 bases and J 5 bases, with 21 bases left between them. Germline CDR1 reads MNHEY; CDR2 reads SMNVEV (reference sequence). This CDR3 is built from 16 residues. The data were taken from a study of cytomegalovirus exposure and HLA in healthy donors. Whole-study results and caveats: Several of the most significant clusters were apparently associated with common viral pathogens in a later analysis. In a later analysis, TCR beta V- and J-gene trimming showed a link to a missense DCLRE1C variant. Highly shared sequence variants in one cluster were likely a sequencing artifact. Immune exposure information comprised only CMV serostatus.

The PCR contained 60 Vbeta and 13 Jbeta primers. TCRdb keeps only in-frame clones here, not all; method: immunoSEQ multiplex PCR. Among about 130,000 clones listed, 80% to 90% were seen once. This receptor was identified in a man between 45 and 60 years old in good health and CMV-seronegative. Sequencing was performed on PBMCs. The chain employs TRBV27 and TRBJ1-2; TRBD1 might be the D (6 bases). The DNA of the CDR3 is TGTGCCAGCAGTCCCTCCCCGACAGGTTCCTTATATGGCTACACCTTC. Protein: CASSPSPTGSLYGYTF.